One sample yielded the 25 T cell receptor beta chains listed below, sequenced in a study of CD8 T cells in Susac syndrome. Random hexamers were used to reverse transcribe an amount of roughly 0.45 to 1 ug RNA. TCRdb used MiXCR to reprocess the immunoSEQ multiplex PCR reads, holding one entry per CDR3 protein. The sample lists roughly 400,000 distinct CDR3 sequences, 75% to 90% occurring once. Sequences were obtained from CD8+ T cells from PBMCs. The receptors come from a human donor with multiple sclerosis.

The rearrangement links TRBV28 to TRBJ2-3, with 8 bases fitting TRBD1. After removal of 3 bases from V and 2 bases from J, the junction contained 4 bases not matched to a gene. From germline, CDR1 is MDHEN and CDR2 SYDVKM. The CDR3 has 15 residues. In DNA form, the CDR3 reads TGTGCCAGCAGTTTGGACAGGGCTTCCACAGATACGCAGTATTTT. Amino acid sequence: CASSLDRASTDTQYF. The full variable domain, in which reference TRBV28 and TRBJ2-3 provide the parts outside the CDR3, is DVKVTQSSRYLVKRTGEKVFLECVQDMDHENMFWYRQDPGLGLRLIYFSYDVKMKEKGDIPEGYSVSREKKERFSLILESASTNQTSMYLCASSLDRASTDTQYFGPGTRLTVL.

In this sample, this clonotype turned up a few times. The chain is built from TRBV4-1 and TRBJ1-1; D unclear. CDR3 length: 14 amino acids. V shed 3 bases and J shed 2 bases, with 10 bases lying between them. Germline V gene lookup returns CDR1 MGHRA and CDR2 YSYEKL. The CDR3 reads CASSQVGLNTEAFF. DNA of the CDR3: TGCGCCAGCAGCCAGGTCGGGCTTAACACTGAAGCTTTCTTT.

V usage is TRBV4-1 and J usage is TRBJ2-7; 10 bases map to TRBD1. CDR3 length: 16 residues. Germline CDR1 is MGHRA and CDR2 is YSYEKL. The junction had 9 bases not matched to a gene; V was cut back by 3 bases and J by 4 bases. CDR3 protein: CASSHVGTGASYEQYF. In DNA form, the CDR3 reads TGCGCCAGCAGCCATGTTGGGACAGGGGCATCTTACGAGCAGTACTTC.

The gene calls are TRBV27 and TRBJ1-5, with 8 bases matching TRBD1. The V gene end was trimmed by 6 bases and the J gene end by 7 bases; junction bases not matched to a gene: 8. The CDR3 consists of 14 residues. Germline-derived CDR1 and CDR2 are MNHEY and SMNVEV (reference sequence). The CDR3 bases are TGTGCCAGCAGCCCACAGGGGGAAGGACAGCCCCAGCATTTT. Translating gives CASSPQGEGQPQHF.

This rearrangement joins TRBV29-1 to TRBJ1-2; 9 nucleotides align to TRBD1. The length of the CDR3 is 13 residues. V lost 5 bases, J lost 6 bases, and 7 bases stayed unmatched. In germline, CDR1 is SQVTM, CDR2 ANQGSEA. The CDR3 region has the DNA TGCAGCGTTCATACAGGGGGCGAAAATGGCTACACCTTC. Its protein product is CSVHTGGENGYTF. Drawing the rest from reference TRBV29-1 and TRBJ1-2, the complete variable domain is SAVISQKPSRDICQRGTSLTIQCQVDSQVTMMFWYRQQPGQSLTLIATANQGSEATYESGFVIDKFPISRPNLTFSTLTVSNMSPEDSSIYLCSVHTGGENGYTFGSGTRLTVV.

The rearrangement joins TRBV9 to TRBJ2-1; no definite D call. The CDR3 runs 15 residues. CDR1 and CDR2 (germline): SGDLS, YYNGEE. The V gene lost 2 bases and the J gene lost 2 bases, with 11 bases spanning the gap. The CDR3 coding sequence is TGTGCCAGCAGCGTTAGGGCCCACCCCTACAATGAGCAGTTCTTC. Protein product: CASSVRAHPYNEQFF. The entire variable domain, with the rest obtained from reference TRBV9 and TRBJ2-1, is as follows: DSGVTQTPKHLITATGQRVTLRCSPRSGDLSVYWYQQSLDQGLQFLIQYYNGEERAKGNILERFSAQQFPDLHSELNLSSLELGDSALYFCASSVRAHPYNEQFFGPGTRLTVL.

V is TRBV6-1 and J is TRBJ1-1; no clear D. The CDR3 has 13 amino acids. The V end lost 1 base, the J end lost 2 bases, and 5 bases lay between the germline ends. Germline CDR1 and CDR2: MNHNS and SASEGT. The CDR3 DNA is TGTGCCAGCAGTGAAGTAACTAACACTGAAGCTTTCTTT. Protein sequence: CASSEVTNTEAFF.

This chain connects TRBV4-1 to TRBJ2-2; 9 bases agree with TRBD2. Germline loops: CDR1 MGHRA, CDR2 YSYEKL. This CDR3 is 19 amino acids long. J gave up 3 bases and V 0 bases, and 11 bases lay outside the gene matches. CDR3 coding DNA: TGCGCCAGCAGCCAAGAGTATGGGCTAGCGGGAAGATACACCGGGGAGCTGTTTTTT. Encoded protein: CASSQEYGLAGRYTGELFF.

This chain joins TRBV11-2 and TRBJ1-4; D ambiguous. Trimming took off 5 bases at V and 7 bases at J, with 20 bases between the two ends. The CDR3 contains 16 residues. The V gene's germline CDR1 is SGHAT and CDR2 FQNNGV. The CDR3 sequence: CASSPPIGWEGEKLFF. In DNA form, the CDR3 reads TGTGCCAGCAGCCCTCCGATTGGCTGGGAAGGTGAAAAACTGTTTTTT.

The rearrangement joins TRBV10-3 to TRBJ2-7; D not resolved. Germline V CDR1 and CDR2: ENHRY, SYGVKD. V lost 8 bases to trimming and J lost 7 bases, with 24 bases between them. The CDR3 has 15 amino acids. Written as DNA, the CDR3 is TGTGCCATCCTGGACGCCCGGTCCACCTATACTGAGCAGTACTTC. Translated: CAILDARSTYTEQYF.

The chain carries TRBV14 and TRBJ2-2; no clear D. The CDR3 has 14 amino acids. Germline V gives CDR1 SGHDN, CDR2 FVKESK. The V gene lost 1 base and the J gene lost 3 bases, with 6 bases spanning the gap. The chain's CDR3 is CASSQGWHTGELFF. CDR3 DNA sequence: TGTGCCAGCAGCCAAGGCTGGCACACCGGGGAGCTGTTTTTT.

This clonotype was recorded only once. The junction shows a germline mismatch at one end, possibly a read error. V usage is TRBV7-9 and J usage is TRBJ1-2, with 7 positions matching TRBD1. This CDR3 comprises 15 residues. Per the germline V gene, CDR1 is SEHNR and CDR2 is FQNEAQ (reference sequence). The CDR3 DNA sequence: TGTGCCAGCAGCTCCGACCGGGACAGATTTCCCGGTGGTCCCTTC. Protein: CASSSDRDRFPGGPF.

The chain carries TRBV12-3 or TRBV12-4 and TRBJ1-2; TRBD1 is a possible D gene (5 bases). Trimming shortened V by 6 bases and J by 4 bases, and 18 bases separated the two germline ends. The CDR3 is 15 amino acids. The CDR3 coding sequence is TGTGCCAGCAGCCTTGGGACGGCGACTGTCTATGGCTACACCTTC. It encodes CASSLGTATVYGYTF.

The V and J genes are TRBV19 and TRBJ2-3; 8 bases map to TRBD1. Germline values: CDR1 LNHDA, CDR2 SQIVND (reference sequence). J lost 0 bases, V lost 0 bases, and 5 bases had no gene match. The CDR3 is made up of 17 amino acids. CDR3 DNA sequence: TGTGCCAGTAGTATAGATAGCCAGGGGGCCAGCACAGATACGCAGTATTTT. It translates to CASSIDSQGASTDTQYF.

The rearrangement links TRBV27 to TRBJ1-2, with D tentatively TRBD1 (6 bases). The CDR3 contains 15 residues. Looked up from germline, CDR1 is MNHEY and CDR2 is SMNVEV (reference sequence). V lost 0 bases to trimming and J lost 4 bases, with 12 bases between them. The CDR3 loop is CASSLSADSSYGYTF. In DNA form, the CDR3 reads TGTGCCAGCAGTTTATCCGCGGACAGCTCCTATGGCTACACCTTC.

This rearrangement joins TRBV7-9 to TRBJ1-1; D unresolved. The CDR3 loop spans 14 amino acids. Germline V lookup: CDR1 SEHNR, CDR2 FQNEAQ (reference sequence). Between the trimmed V and J ends, which lost 5 bases and 1 base, there was a span of 11 bases. The CDR3 DNA follows: TGTGCCAGCAGCCTAATAGACGGGAACACTGAAGCTTTCTTT. Encoded protein: CASSLIDGNTEAFF.

This clonotype was picked up a small number of times. One junction end disagrees with the germline gene, perhaps due to a read error. The chain joins TRBV4-1 to TRBJ1-1; D is unclear. Per germline, CDR1 MGHRA and CDR2 YSYEKL. CDR3 length: 13 residues. CDR3 region: CASSQAMNTEAFF. CDR3 nucleotides: TGTGCTAGCAGCCAAGCGATGAACACTGAAGCTTTCTTT.

The chain carries TRBV28 and TRBJ2-2; TRBD2 might be the D (5 bases). Deletions cut 6 bases from V and 6 bases from J, with 14 bases between. CDR3 length: 14 residues. Germline V gives CDR1 MDHEN, CDR2 SYDVKM. In DNA form, the CDR3 reads TGTGCCAGCAGCGTTTCGGGGTACCCCGGGGAGCTGTTTTTT. Amino acid sequence: CASSVSGYPGELFF.

This rearrangement joins TRBV6-9 to TRBJ2-7; possible D gene TRBD2, 5 bases. The CDR3 runs to 15 residues. CDR1 and CDR2 from the germline V gene are MNHGY and SVAAGI. V lost 7 bases and J lost 2, with 18 bases in between. CDR3 region: CASKVLVWRTYEQYF. CDR3 coding DNA: TGTGCCAGCAAAGTTCTCGTATGGAGGACCTACGAGCAGTACTTC.

This clonotype was counted between two and nine times. The V call is TRBV10-3, the J call TRBJ2-2; D remains unclear. The germline V gene has CDR1 ENHRY and CDR2 SYGVKD. V was shortened by 10 bases and J by 3 bases, with 12 bases between the two germline ends. This CDR3 spans 13 amino acids. CDR3 in amino acids: CATTVGDTGELFF. The CDR3 DNA reads TGTGCCACCACCGTAGGAGACACCGGGGAGCTGTTTTTT.

The chain recombines TRBV7-9 with TRBJ2-7; 7 bases agree with TRBD2. Germline V gene data show CDR1 as SEHNR and CDR2 as FQNEAQ (reference sequence). The trim removed 3 bases at V and 5 bases at J, leaving 7 bases unmatched. This CDR3 contains 14 residues. CDR3 protein: CASSLGGSRNEQYF. The CDR3 nucleotides read TGTGCCAGCAGCTTGGGCGGGAGTCGTAACGAGCAGTACTTC.

This sequence joins TRBV4-1 and TRBJ1-5; D is unclear. V lost 1 base to trimming and J lost 2 bases, with 18 bases between them. Germline V gene sequence: CDR1 MGHRA, CDR2 YSYEKL. The CDR3 is 18 residues long. CDR3 coding DNA: TGCGCCAGCAGCCAAGGTCCCTATTCGTCCAGCGGCAATCAGCCCCAGCATTTT. It encodes CASSQGPYSSSGNQPQHF.

The gene calls are TRBV27 and TRBJ1-4, with 8 nucleotides matching TRBD1. CDR3 length equals 17 residues. Germline V gene sequence: CDR1 MNHEY, CDR2 SMNVEV (reference sequence). Germline trimming cut 7 bases from V and 0 bases from J; bases unmatched to any gene: 10. CDR3 sequence: CASNPTGDLATNEKLFF. The CDR3 DNA is TGTGCCAGCAACCCGACAGGGGACCTTGCAACTAATGAAAAACTGTTTTTT.

This chain uses TRBV6-1 with TRBJ2-1, with 7 bases identical to TRBD1. CDR1 and CDR2 (germline): MNHNS, SASEGT. This CDR3 has 14 residues. The ends lost 1 base at V and 14 bases at J; junction bases unmatched: 11. For the CDR3, the DNA is TGTGCCAGCAGTGAAGACCCTCGGACAGGACAGAAGTTCTTC. This encodes CASSEDPRTGQKFF.

The chain joins TRBV10-2 to TRBJ2-6, with a possible D match to TRBD2 (5 bases). CDR1 and CDR2 from the germline V gene are WSHSY and SAAADI. This CDR3 has 15 residues. The V and J ends lost 7 bases and 0 bases respectively, with 10 bases between them. The CDR3 region has the DNA TGCGCCAGCACCTTGGAGGCCTCTGGGGCCAACGTCCTGACTTTC. This gives the protein CASTLEASGANVLTF.